The 15 T cell receptor beta chains given below trace back to one sample, sequenced in a study of T-cell memory formation after mild COVID-19. TCRdb processed the 5' RACE reads anew with MiXCR; each CDR3 protein has one entry. The sample records about 110,000 distinct CDR3 sequences, approximately 13% being singletons. Sequencing input: PBMCs or a T cell subset sorted from them (not recorded which). These receptors all come from an adult woman who had mild COVID-19 (a few samples of this study predate the infection). Cell type and time point are not known.

This clonotype appeared a few times. The V gene is TRBV20-1, the J gene TRBJ2-1; 12 bases map to TRBD2. The CDR3 covers 19 residues. J was trimmed by 0 bases and V by 0 bases; bases with no gene match: 9. The germline CDR1 and CDR2 sequences are DFQATT and SNEGSKA (reference sequence). CDR3 sequence: CSARDQTTSGGDSYNEQFF. The CDR3 bases are TGCAGTGCTAGAGATCAGACGACTAGCGGGGGTGACTCCTACAATGAGCAGTTCTTC.

Only a few counts were recorded for this clonotype. The chain has TRBV7-9 and TRBJ2-1; the match to TRBD1 covers 10 bases. V dropped 4 bases and J dropped 6; count of bases not matched to a gene: 6. Germline loops: CDR1 SEHNR, CDR2 FQNEAQ (reference sequence). The CDR3 is made up of 15 amino acids. The CDR3: CASSSDRDRGNEQFF. In nucleotides, the CDR3 is TGTGCCAGCAGCTCCGACCGGGACAGGGGCAATGAGCAGTTCTTC.

This clonotype was seen many times. The chain couples TRBV3-1 to TRBJ2-7, with a possible D match to TRBD2 (5 bases). The germline CDR1 and CDR2 sequences are LGHDT and YNNKEL (reference sequence). Trimming removed 0 bases at V and 2 bases at J, with 8 bases between. The CDR3 is 14 residues long. DNA for the CDR3: TGTGCCAGCAGCCAAGATACCGGGACCTACGAGCAGTACTTC. Translation gives CASSQDTGTYEQYF.

This chain uses TRBV7-9 with TRBJ2-7, with 14 positions matching TRBD2. Looked up from germline, CDR1 is SEHNR and CDR2 is FQNEAQ (reference sequence). Trimming cost V 9 bases and J 5 bases; bases outside gene matches: 12. This CDR3 is built from 16 residues. CDR3 loop: CARSLGTSGSLHEQYF. The CDR3 nucleotides are TGTGCCAGAAGCCTGGGGACTAGCGGGAGTTTACACGAGCAGTACTTC.

This clonotype was recorded many times. The CDR3 protein is CSARASGRADTQYF. CDR3 bases: TGCAGTGCTAGAGCTAGCGGGAGGGCAGATACGCAGTATTTT. The V and J genes are TRBV20-1 and TRBJ2-3, with 12 bases aligning to TRBD2. This CDR3 region has 14 residues. The V segment lost 1 base and the J segment 4 bases; nucleotides outside the gene matches: 0. Germline CDR1 and CDR2: DFQATT and SNEGSKA (reference sequence).

This clonotype occurred many times. The V gene is TRBV30, the J gene TRBJ2-6, with 10 bases that match TRBD1. Germline loops: CDR1 GTSNPN, CDR2 SVGIG (reference sequence). This CDR3 has 17 residues. Trimming removed 0 bases from V and 2 bases from J; junction bases left unmatched: 4. CDR3 coding DNA: TGTGCCTGGAGTGTAGAGACAGGGGGCACTGGGGCCAACGTCCTGACTTTC. Translated, it gives CAWSVETGGTGANVLTF.

This rearrangement joins TRBV4-1 to TRBJ2-1; D possibly corresponds to TRBD1 (6 bases). Germline-derived CDR1 and CDR2 are MGHRA and YSYEKL. The CDR3 length is 17 residues. V lost 3 bases and J lost 7, with 22 bases in between. DNA of the CDR3: TGCGCCAGCAGCCACCCAGGGGTAATCCGGCCAGTAAATGAGCAGTTCTTC. Its translation is CASSHPGVIRPVNEQFF.

This clonotype was recorded at least ten times. V usage is TRBV5-1 and J usage is TRBJ2-1, with no clear D. Germline V gene sequence: CDR1 SGHRS, CDR2 YFSETQ. The CDR3 contains 16 residues. Deletions cut 0 bases from V and 2 bases from J, with 12 bases between. The CDR3 nucleotides are TGCGCCAGCAGCTTGGAGGAGAACCAAGCCTACAATGAGCAGTTCTTC. Amino acid sequence: CASSLEENQAYNEQFF.

This clonotype was observed a few times. The chain is built from TRBV30 and TRBJ2-1, with 9 bases matching TRBD2. This CDR3 is built from 16 residues. Per germline, CDR1 GTSNPN and CDR2 SVGIG (reference sequence). Trimming took 0 bases from V and 2 from J; bases not matched to a gene: 5. CDR3 bases: TGTGCCTGGAGTGTACTAAGCGGGAGGACCTACAATGAGCAGTTCTTC. It translates to CAWSVLSGRTYNEQFF.

The V and J genes are TRBV27 and TRBJ1-3, with D uncertain. V gave up 2 bases and J gave up 4 bases, with 9 bases separating them. This CDR3 is built from 14 residues. CDR1 and CDR2 from the germline V gene are MNHEY and SMNVEV (reference sequence). CDR3 DNA sequence: TGTGCCAGCAGTTTACACCCATCCGGAAACACCATATATTTT. Its protein product is CASSLHPSGNTIYF.

J is TRBJ1-2 and V is TRBV5-4, with D maybe TRBD1 (5 bases). This CDR3 is built from 13 residues. V gave up 4 bases and J gave up 9 bases, with 16 bases separating them. CDR1 is SGHNT, CDR2 YYREEE, per germline (reference sequence). CDR3 DNA: TGTGCCAGCAGCCGGGGGAGAGAGTGGAGCTACACCTTC. Protein product: CASSRGREWSYTF.

This clonotype has a handful of counts. The V gene is TRBV11-1, the J gene TRBJ1-1, with 7 bases aligning to TRBD1. This CDR3 region has 15 residues. In germline, CDR1 is SGHAT, CDR2 FQDESV (reference sequence). V was pared by 5 bases and J by 0 bases, with 6 bases of the junction left unmatched. This CDR3 reads CASSPPGQLNTEAFF. Written as DNA, the CDR3 is TGTGCCAGCAGCCCTCCGGGACAGCTGAACACTGAAGCTTTCTTT.

This clonotype showed up just a few times. The V and J genes are TRBV7-9 and TRBJ2-5, with TRBD2 identical over 9 bases. The V and J ends lost 0 bases and 2 bases, in that order; junction bases with no gene match: 4. The CDR3 spans 16 residues. Germline values: CDR1 SEHNR, CDR2 FQNEAQ (reference sequence). The CDR3 spells CASSLAAGGRQETQYF. CDR3 in DNA: TGTGCCAGCAGCTTAGCGGCGGGGGGGAGGCAAGAGACCCAGTACTTC.

The rearrangement uses TRBV29-1 and TRBJ2-7; 11 bases match TRBD2. Trimming removed 1 base from V and 4 bases from J; junction bases left unmatched: 9. The germline V gene has CDR1 SQVTM and CDR2 ANQGSEA. The CDR3 contains 16 residues. The CDR3 spells CSVEGPSGTSGYEQYF. CDR3 DNA: TGCAGCGTTGAAGGTCCGTCCGGGACTAGCGGTTACGAGCAGTACTTC.

In its sample, this clonotype was seen a few times. This chain connects TRBV3-1 to TRBJ2-6; D is possibly TRBD2 (6 bases). CDR3 size: 16 residues. Per germline, CDR1 LGHDT and CDR2 YNNKEL (reference sequence). The ends were cut back, 2 bases at V and 0 bases at J, with 8 bases in the middle. DNA for the CDR3: TGTGCCAGCAGCCAACCGGGAGACTCTGGGGCCAACGTCCTGACTTTC. It encodes CASSQPGDSGANVLTF.